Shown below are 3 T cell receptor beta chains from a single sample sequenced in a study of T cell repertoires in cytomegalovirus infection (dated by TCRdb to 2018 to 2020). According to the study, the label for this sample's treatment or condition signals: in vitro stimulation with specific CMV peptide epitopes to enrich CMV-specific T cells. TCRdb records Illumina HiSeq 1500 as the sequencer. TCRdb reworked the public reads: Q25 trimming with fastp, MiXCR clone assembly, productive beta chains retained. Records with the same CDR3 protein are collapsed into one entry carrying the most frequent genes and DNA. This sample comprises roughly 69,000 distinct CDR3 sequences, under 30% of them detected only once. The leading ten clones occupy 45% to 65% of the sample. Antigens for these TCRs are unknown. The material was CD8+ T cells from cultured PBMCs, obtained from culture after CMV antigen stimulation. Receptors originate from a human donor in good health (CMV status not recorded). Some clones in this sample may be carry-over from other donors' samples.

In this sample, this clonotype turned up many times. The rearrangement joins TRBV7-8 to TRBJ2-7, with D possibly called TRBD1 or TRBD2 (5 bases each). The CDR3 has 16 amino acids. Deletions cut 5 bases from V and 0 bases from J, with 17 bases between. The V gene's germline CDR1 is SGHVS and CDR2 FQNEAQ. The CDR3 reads CASSPSLTESSYEQYF. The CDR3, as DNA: TGTGCCAGCAGCCCTAGCCTGACAGAGAGCTCCTACGAGCAGTACTTC.

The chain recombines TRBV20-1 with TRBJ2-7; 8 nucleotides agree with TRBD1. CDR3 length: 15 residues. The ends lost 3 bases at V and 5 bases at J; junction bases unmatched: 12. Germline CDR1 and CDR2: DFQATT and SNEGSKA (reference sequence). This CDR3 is CSARDDGTGHHEQYF. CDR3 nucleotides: TGCAGTGCTAGGGATGACGGGACAGGTCACCACGAGCAGTACTTC.

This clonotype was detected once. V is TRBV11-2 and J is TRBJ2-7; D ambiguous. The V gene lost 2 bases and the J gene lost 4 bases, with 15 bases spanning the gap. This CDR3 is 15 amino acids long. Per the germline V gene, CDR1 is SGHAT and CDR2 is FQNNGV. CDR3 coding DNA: TGTGCCAGCAGCTTAAGAGGTGGTAGCAGTTACGAGCAGTACTTC. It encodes CASSLRGGSSYEQYF. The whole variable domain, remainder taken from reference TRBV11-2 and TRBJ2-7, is EAGVAQSPRYKIIEKRQSVAFWCNPISGHATLYWYQQILGQGPKLLIQFQNNGVVDDSQLPKDRFSAERLKGVDSTLKIQPAKLEDSAVYLCASSLRGGSSYEQYFGPGTRLTVT.